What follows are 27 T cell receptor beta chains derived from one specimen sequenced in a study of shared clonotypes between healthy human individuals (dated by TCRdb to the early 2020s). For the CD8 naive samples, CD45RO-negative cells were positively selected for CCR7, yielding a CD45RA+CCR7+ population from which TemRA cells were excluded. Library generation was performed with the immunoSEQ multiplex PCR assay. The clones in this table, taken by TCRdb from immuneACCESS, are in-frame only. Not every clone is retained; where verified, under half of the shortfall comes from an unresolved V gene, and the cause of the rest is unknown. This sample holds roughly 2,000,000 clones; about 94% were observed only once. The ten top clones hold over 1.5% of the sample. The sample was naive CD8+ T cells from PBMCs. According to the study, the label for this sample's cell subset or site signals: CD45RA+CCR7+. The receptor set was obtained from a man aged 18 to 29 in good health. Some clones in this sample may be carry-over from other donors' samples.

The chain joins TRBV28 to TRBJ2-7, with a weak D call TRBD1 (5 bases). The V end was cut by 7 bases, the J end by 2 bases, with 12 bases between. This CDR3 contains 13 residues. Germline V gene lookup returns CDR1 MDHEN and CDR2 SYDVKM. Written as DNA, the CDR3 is TGTGCCAGCAACAGCCTAGGGGCCTACGAGCAGTACTTC. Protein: CASNSLGAYEQYF.

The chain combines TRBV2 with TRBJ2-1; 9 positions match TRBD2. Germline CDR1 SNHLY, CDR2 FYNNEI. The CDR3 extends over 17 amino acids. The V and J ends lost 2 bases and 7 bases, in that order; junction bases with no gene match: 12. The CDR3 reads CASSERASGVVRNEQFF. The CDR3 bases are TGTGCCAGCAGTGAAAGGGCTAGCGGGGTCGTCCGGAATGAGCAGTTCTTC.

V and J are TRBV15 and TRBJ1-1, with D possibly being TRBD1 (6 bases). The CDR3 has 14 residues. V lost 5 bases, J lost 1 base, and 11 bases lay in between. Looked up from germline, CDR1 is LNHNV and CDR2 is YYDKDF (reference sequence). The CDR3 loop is CATSVTGSNTEAFF. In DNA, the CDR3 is TGTGCCACCAGCGTCACAGGGTCGAACACTGAAGCTTTCTTT.

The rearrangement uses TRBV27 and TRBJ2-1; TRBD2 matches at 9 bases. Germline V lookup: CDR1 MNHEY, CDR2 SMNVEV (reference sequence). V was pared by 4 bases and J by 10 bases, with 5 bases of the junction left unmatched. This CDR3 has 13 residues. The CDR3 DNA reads TGTGCCAGCAGTTCCAGCGGGAGGCAAGAGCAGTTCTTC. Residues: CASSSSGRQEQFF.

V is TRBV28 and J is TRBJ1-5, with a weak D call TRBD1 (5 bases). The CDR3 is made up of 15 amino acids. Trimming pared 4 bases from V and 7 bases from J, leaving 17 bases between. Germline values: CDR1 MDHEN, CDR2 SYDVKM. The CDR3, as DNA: TGTGCCAGCAGTTCGGATGGCAGGGTAAACCAGCCCCAGCATTTT. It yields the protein CASSSDGRVNQPQHF.

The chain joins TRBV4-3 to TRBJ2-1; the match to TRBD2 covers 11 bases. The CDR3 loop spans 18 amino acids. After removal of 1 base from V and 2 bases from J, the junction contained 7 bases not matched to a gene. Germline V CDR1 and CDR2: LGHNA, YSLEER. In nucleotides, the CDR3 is TGCGCCAGCAGCCAAGTCATCATTAGCGGGAGGGCCTACAATGAGCAGTTCTTC. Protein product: CASSQVIISGRAYNEQFF.

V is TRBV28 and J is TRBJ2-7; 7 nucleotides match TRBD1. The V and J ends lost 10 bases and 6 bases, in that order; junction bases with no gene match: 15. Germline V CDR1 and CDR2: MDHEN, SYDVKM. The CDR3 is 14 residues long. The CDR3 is CAIQGGSPQVEQYF. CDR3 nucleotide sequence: TGTGCCATACAAGGGGGCAGCCCTCAGGTCGAGCAGTACTTC.

CDR3 coding DNA: TGTGCCAGCAGTTTAGTGACTAGCGGGTACACAGATACGCAGTATTTT. Translation: CASSLVTSGYTDTQYF. This sequence joins TRBV27 and TRBJ2-3, with 10 bases identical to TRBD2. The CDR3 runs to 16 residues. CDR1 is MNHEY and CDR2 is SMNVEV in the germline V gene (reference sequence). J was trimmed by 2 bases and V by 2 bases; bases with no gene match: 4.

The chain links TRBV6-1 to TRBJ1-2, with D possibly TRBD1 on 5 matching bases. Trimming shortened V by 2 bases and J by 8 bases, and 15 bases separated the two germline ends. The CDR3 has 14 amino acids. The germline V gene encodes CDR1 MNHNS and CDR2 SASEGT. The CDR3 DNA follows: TGTGCCAGCAGTGAAACTGGGGACCATCGCGGCTACACCTTC. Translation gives CASSETGDHRGYTF.

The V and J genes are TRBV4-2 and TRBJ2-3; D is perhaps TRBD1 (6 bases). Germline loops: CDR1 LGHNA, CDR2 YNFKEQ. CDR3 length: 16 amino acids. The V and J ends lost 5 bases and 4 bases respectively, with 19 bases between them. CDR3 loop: CASSFSAGTSADTQYF. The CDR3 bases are TGTGCCAGCAGCTTTTCCGCAGGGACATCGGCAGATACGCAGTATTTT.

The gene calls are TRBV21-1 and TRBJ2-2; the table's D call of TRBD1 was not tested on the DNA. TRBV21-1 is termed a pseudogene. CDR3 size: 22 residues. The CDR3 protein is CASSKGPRQAHDRSFNTGELFF. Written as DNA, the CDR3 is TGTGCCAGCAGCAAAGGGCCTAGACAGGCTCACGATAGGAGCTTTAACACCGGGGAGCTGTTTTTT.

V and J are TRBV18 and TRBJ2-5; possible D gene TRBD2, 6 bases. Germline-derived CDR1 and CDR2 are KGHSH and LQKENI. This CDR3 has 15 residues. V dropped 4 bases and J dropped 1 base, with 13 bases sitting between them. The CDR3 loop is CASSLSGTSQETQYF. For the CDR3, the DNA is TGTGCCAGCTCACTATCGGGGACTTCCCAAGAGACCCAGTACTTC.

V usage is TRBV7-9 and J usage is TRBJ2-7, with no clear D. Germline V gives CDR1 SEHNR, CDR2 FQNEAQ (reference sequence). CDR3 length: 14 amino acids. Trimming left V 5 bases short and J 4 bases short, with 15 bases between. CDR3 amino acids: CASSQLGPVYEQYF. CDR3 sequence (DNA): TGTGCCAGCAGCCAATTAGGACCCGTTTACGAGCAGTACTTC.

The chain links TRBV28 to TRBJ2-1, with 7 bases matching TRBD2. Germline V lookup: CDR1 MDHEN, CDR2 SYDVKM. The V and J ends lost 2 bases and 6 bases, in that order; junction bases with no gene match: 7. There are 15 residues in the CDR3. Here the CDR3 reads CASSLLAGVRNEQFF. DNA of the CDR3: TGTGCCAGCAGTTTACTGGCGGGAGTGCGCAATGAGCAGTTCTTC. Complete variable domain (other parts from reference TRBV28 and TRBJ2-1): DVKVTQSSRYLVKRTGEKVFLECVQDMDHENMFWYRQDPGLGLRLIYFSYDVKMKEKGDIPEGYSVSREKKERFSLILESASTNQTSMYLCASSLLAGVRNEQFFGPGTRLTVL.

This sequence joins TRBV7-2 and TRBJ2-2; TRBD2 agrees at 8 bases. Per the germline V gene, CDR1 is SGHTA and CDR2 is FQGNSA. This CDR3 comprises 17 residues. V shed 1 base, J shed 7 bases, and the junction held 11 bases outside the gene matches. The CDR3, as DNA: TGTGCCAGCAGCTTAGATCCGGGACTAGAGGGGATCGGGGAGCTGTTTTTT. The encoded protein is CASSLDPGLEGIGELFF.

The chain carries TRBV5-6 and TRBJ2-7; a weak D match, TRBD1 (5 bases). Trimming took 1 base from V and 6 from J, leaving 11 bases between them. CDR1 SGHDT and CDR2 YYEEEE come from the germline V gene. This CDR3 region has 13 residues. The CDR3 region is CASSLIGEGEQYF. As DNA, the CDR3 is TGTGCCAGCAGCTTGATAGGGGAAGGCGAGCAGTACTTC.

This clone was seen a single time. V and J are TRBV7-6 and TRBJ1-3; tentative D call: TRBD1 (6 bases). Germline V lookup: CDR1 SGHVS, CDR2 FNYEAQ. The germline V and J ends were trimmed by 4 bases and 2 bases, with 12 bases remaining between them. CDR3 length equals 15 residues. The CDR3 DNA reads TGTGCCAGCAGCTCGACAGGAGTTGCTGGAAACACCATATATTTT. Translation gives CASSSTGVAGNTIYF.

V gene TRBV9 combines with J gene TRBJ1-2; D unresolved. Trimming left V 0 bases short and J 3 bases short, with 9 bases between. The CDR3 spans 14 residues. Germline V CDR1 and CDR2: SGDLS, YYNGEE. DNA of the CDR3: TGTGCCAGCAGCGTAGATGAGGACTACTATGGCTACACCTTC. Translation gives CASSVDEDYYGYTF. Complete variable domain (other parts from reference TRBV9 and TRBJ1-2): DSGVTQTPKHLITATGQRVTLRCSPRSGDLSVYWYQQSLDQGLQFLIQYYNGEERAKGNILERFSAQQFPDLHSELNLSSLELGDSALYFCASSVDEDYYGYTFGSGTRLTVV.

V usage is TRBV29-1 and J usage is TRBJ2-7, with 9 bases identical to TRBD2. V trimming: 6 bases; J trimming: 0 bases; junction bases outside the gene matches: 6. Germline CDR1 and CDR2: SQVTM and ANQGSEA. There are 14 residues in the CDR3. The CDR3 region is CSVLSGSSSYEQYF. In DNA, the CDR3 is TGCAGCGTCCTTAGCGGGAGTAGCTCCTACGAGCAGTACTTC.

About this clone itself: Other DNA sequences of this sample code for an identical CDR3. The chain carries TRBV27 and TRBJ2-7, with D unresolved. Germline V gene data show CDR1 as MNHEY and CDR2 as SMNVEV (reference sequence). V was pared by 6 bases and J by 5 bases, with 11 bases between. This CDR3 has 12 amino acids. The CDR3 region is CASSWAGHEQYF. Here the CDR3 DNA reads TGTGCCAGCAGCTGGGCAGGTCACGAGCAGTACTTC.

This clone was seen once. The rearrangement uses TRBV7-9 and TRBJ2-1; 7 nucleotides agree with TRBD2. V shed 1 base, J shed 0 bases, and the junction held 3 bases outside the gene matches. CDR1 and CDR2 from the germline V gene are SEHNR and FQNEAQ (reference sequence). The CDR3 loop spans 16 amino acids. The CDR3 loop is CASSLGGTISYNEQFF. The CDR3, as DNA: TGTGCCAGCAGCTTAGGGGGGACTATCTCCTACAATGAGCAGTTCTTC.

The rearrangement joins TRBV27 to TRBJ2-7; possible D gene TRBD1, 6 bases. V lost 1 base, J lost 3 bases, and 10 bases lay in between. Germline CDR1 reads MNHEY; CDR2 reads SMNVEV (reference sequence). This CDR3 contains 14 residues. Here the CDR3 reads CASSLYRAGYEQYF. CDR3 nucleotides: TGTGCCAGCAGTTTATACAGGGCCGGCTACGAGCAGTACTTC.

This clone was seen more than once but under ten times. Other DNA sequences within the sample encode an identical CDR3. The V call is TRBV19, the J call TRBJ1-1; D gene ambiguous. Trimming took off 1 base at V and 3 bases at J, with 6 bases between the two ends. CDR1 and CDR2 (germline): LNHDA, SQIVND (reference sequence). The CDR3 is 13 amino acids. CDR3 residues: CASSIGSYTEAFF. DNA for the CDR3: TGTGCCAGTAGTATAGGGTCATACACTGAAGCTTTCTTT.

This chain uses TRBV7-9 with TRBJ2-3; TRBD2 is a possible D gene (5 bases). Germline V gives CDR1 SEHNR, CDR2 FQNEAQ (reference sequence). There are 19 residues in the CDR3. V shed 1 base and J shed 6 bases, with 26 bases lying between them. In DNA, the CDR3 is TGTGCCAGCAGCTTAGTGATTGGATTGCGGGTTAACGAAAGTGATACGCAGTATTTT. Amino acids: CASSLVIGLRVNESDTQYF.

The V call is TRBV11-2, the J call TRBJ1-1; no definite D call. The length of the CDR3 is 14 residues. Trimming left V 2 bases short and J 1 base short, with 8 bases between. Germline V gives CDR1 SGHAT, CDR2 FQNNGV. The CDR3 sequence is CASSLNRENTEAFF. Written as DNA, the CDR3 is TGTGCCAGCAGCTTAAACCGGGAGAACACTGAAGCTTTCTTT. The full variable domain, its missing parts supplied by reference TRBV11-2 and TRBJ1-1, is EAGVAQSPRYKIIEKRQSVAFWCNPISGHATLYWYQQILGQGPKLLIQFQNNGVVDDSQLPKDRFSAERLKGVDSTLKIQPAKLEDSAVYLCASSLNRENTEAFFGQGTRLTVV.

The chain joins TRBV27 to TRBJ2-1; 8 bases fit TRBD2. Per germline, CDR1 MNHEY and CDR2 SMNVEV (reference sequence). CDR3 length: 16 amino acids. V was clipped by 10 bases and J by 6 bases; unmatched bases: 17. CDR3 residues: CAISPRPGGPRNEQFF. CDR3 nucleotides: TGTGCCATCAGCCCGCGGCCGGGAGGGCCGCGCAATGAGCAGTTCTTC.

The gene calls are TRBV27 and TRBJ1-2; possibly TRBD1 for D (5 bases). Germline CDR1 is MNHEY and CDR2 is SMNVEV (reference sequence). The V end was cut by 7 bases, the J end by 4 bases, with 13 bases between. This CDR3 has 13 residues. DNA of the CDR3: TGTGCCAGCACGGAGGGGCCGGCCTATGGCTACACCTTC. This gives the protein CASTEGPAYGYTF.